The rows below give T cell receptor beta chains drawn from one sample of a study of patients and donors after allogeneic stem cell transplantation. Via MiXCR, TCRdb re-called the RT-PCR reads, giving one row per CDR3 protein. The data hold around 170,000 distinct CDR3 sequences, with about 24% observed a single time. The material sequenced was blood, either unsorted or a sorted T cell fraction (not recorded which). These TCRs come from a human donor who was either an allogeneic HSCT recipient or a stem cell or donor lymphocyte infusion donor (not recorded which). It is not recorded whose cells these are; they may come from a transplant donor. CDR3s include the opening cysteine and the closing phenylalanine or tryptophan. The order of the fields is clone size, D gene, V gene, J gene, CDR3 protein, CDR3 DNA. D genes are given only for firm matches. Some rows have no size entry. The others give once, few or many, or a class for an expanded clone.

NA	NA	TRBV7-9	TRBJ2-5	CASSLVGSREQETQYF	TGTGCCAGCAGCTTAGTGGGTAGCCGGGAACAAGAGACCCAGTACTTC
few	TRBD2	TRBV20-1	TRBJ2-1	CSGLTSGWYNEQFF	TGCAGTGGTCTTACTAGCGGGTGGTACAATGAGCAGTTCTTC
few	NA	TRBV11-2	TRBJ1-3	CASSLGVTGNTIYF	TGTGCCAGCAGCTTAGGGGTAACTGGAAACACCATATATTTT
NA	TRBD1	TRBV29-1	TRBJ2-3	CSVKGQLVDTQYF	TGCAGCGTGAAGGGACAGCTGGTGGATACGCAGTATTTT
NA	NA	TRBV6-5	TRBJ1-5	CASSYGRYSNQPQHF	TGTGCCAGCAGTTACGGTCGATATAGCAATCAGCCCCAGCATTTT
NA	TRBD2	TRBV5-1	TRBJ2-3	CASSLARLRGGATADTQYF	TGCGCCAGCAGCTTGGCCCGATTGCGGGGGGGCGCCACCGCAGATACGCAGTATTTT
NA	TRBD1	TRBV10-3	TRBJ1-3	CAIRGDRDGNTIYF	TGTGCCATCAGGGGGGACAGGGACGGAAACACCATATATTTT
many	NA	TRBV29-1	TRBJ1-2	CSVSGASTRPNYGYTF	TGCAGCGTCTCCGGGGCGAGCACCCGTCCTAACTATGGCTACACCTTC
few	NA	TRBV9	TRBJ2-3	CASSVGGTSYTDTQYF	TGTGCCAGCAGCGTAGGCGGGACTTCCTACACAGATACGCAGTATTTT
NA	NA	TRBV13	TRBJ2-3	CASARGTDTQYF	TGTGCCTCGGCAAGGGGCACAGATACGCAGTATTTT
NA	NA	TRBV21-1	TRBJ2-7	CASSKVAGASNEQYF	TGTGCCAGCAGCAAAGTAGCGGGAGCCTCCAACGAGCAGTACTTC
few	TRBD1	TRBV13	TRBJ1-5	CASSLRGTGVLSNQPQHF	TGTGCCAGCAGCTTACGAGGGACAGGGGTCTTAAGCAATCAGCCCCAGCATTTT
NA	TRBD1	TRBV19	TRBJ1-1	CASSPARTGNTEAFF	TGTGCCAGTAGCCCTGCCCGGACAGGGAACACTGAAGCTTTCTTT
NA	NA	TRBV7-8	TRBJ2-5	CASSLARGTQYF	TGTGCCAGCAGCTTAGCGAGGGGGACCCAGTACTTC
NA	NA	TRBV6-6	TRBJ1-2	CASSAARTCSGYTF	TGTGCCAGCAGTGCCGCGAGGACATGTAGTGGCTACACCTTC
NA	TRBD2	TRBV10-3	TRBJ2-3	CAISPGLAGYPKNTDTQYF	TGTGCCATCAGCCCCGGACTAGCGGGGTACCCTAAAAACACAGATACGCAGTATTTT
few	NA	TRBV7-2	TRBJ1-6	CASSLDLANWALHF	TGTGCCAGCAGCTTAGATTTAGCAAACTGGGCCCTCCACTTT
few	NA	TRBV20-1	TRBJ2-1	CSARGTWGYNEQFF	TGCAGTGCTAGGGGGACCTGGGGTTACAATGAGCAGTTCTTC
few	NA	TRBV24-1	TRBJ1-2	CATSGRDDGYTF	TGTGCCACCAGTGGCCGGGATGATGGCTACACCTTC
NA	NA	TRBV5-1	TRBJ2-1	CASPWAGIYNEQFF	TGCGCCAGCCCCTGGGCGGGAATCTACAATGAGCAGTTCTTC
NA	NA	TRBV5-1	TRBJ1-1	CASSFGQNTEAFF	TGCGCCAGCAGCTTCGGACAGAACACTGAAGCTTTCTTT
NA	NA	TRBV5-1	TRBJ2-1	CASSQKTTYNEQFF	TGCGCCAGCAGCCAGAAGACTACCTACAATGAGCAGTTCTTC
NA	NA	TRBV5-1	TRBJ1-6	CASSLNRPGGGGSPLHF	TGCGCCAGCAGCTTGAATCGTCCAGGCGGAGGGGGTTCACCCCTCCACTTT
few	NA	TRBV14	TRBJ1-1	CASSQDLGVTEAFF	TGTGCCAGCAGCCAAGATCTAGGGGTCACTGAAGCTTTCTTT
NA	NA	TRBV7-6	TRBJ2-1	CASSLGPVSEQFF	TGTGCCAGCAGCTTAGGCCCGGTATCGGAGCAGTTCTTC
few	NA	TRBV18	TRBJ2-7	CASSPQGNPYEQYF	TGTGCCAGCTCCCCGCAGGGGAACCCCTACGAGCAGTACTTC
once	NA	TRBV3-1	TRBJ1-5	CASSQGIQTIGQPQHF	TGTGCCAGCAGCCAAGGAATACAGACGATAGGTCAGCCCCAGCATTTT
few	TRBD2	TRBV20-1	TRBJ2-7	CSARDATSVTYEQYF	TGCAGTGCTAGAGATGCGACTAGCGTAACCTACGAGCAGTACTTC
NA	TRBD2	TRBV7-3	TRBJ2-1	CASSSAGYNEQFF	TGTGCCAGCAGTTCAGCGGGGTACAATGAGCAGTTCTTC
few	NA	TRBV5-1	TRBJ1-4	CASSLADVGEKLFF	TGCGCCAGCAGCTTGGCAGACGTGGGGGAAAAACTGTTTTTT
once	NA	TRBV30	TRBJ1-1	CAWSSSYTEAFF	TGTGCCTGGAGTTCTAGTTACACTGAAGCTTTCTTT
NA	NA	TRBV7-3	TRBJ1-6	CASSLLGEGSPLHF	TGTGCCAGCAGCTTACTGGGTGAAGGTTCACCCCTCCACTTT
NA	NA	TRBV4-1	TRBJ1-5	CASSQVSGDQPQHF	TGCGCCAGCAGCCAAGTATCAGGCGATCAGCCCCAGCATTTT
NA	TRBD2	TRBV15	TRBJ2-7	CATSRTSGPYEQYF	TGTGCCACCAGCAGGACTAGCGGTCCCTACGAGCAGTACTTC
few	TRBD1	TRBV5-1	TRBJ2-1	CASKGRDRGYSYNEQFF	TGCGCCAGCAAGGGCCGGGACAGGGGATACTCCTACAATGAGCAGTTCTTC
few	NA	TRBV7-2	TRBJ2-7	CASSIIASTPGEQYF	TGTGCCAGCAGCATCATAGCGTCAACCCCCGGCGAGCAGTACTTC
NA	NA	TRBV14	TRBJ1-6	CASSQSYRRMLNSPLHF	TGTGCCAGCAGCCAATCTTACAGGAGAATGCTTAATTCACCCCTCCACTTT
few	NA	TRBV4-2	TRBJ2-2	CASSQVSLVATGELFF	TGTGCCAGCAGCCAAGTATCATTAGTCGCCACCGGGGAGCTGTTTTTT
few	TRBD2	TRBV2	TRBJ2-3	CASTDFELAGGLDTQYF	TGTGCCAGCACCGATTTCGAACTAGCGGGGGGCCTAGATACGCAGTATTTT
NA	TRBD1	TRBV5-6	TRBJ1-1	CASSALYRGPNTEAFF	TGTGCCAGCAGCGCCCTATACAGGGGGCCGAACACTGAAGCTTTCTTT
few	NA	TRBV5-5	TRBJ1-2	CASSPWTDSYGYTF	TGTGCCAGCAGCCCTTGGACCGACAGCTATGGCTACACCTTC
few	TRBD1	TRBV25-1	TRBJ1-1	CASSESGTGSSGTEAFF	TGTGCCAGCAGTGAATCCGGGACAGGCTCTTCGGGCACTGAAGCTTTCTTT
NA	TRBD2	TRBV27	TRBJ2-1	CASSFPSSGGVREFF	TGTGCCAGCAGTTTCCCCTCTAGCGGGGGGGTTAGGGAGTTCTTC
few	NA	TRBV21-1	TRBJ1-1	CASSKRRSEAFF	TGTGCCAGCAGCAAAAGACGTAGCGAAGCTTTCTTT
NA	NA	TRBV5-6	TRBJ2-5	CASSLYEEETQYF	TGTGCCAGCAGCCTGTATGAGGAGGAGACCCAGTACTTC
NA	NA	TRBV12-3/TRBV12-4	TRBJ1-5	CASSPAGGNQPQHF	TGTGCCAGCAGTCCCGCGGGCGGGAATCAGCCCCAGCATTTT
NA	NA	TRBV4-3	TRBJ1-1	CASSQDIQGNTEAFF	TGCGCCAGCAGCCAAGACATACAGGGGAACACTGAAGCTTTCTTT
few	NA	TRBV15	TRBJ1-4	CATSREERGRVNEKLFF	TGTGCCACCAGCAGAGAGGAACGGGGCCGAGTTAATGAAAAACTGTTTTTT
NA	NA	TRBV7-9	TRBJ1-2	CASSGGGSAANYGYTF	TGTGCCAGCAGCGGAGGTGGGTCGGCAGCGAACTATGGCTACACCTTC
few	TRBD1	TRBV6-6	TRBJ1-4	CASSARGLTMVTNEKLFF	TGTGCCAGCAGTGCCAGGGGGCTGACGATGGTGACTAATGAAAAACTGTTTTTT
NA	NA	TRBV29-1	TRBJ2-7	CSAMTQGPYEQYF	TGCAGCGCGATGACGCAAGGCCCCTACGAGCAGTACTTC
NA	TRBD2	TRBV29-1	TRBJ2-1	CSVVFKRRGSSYNEQFF	TGCAGCGTTGTTTTTAAACGGCGGGGGAGCTCCTACAATGAGCAGTTCTTC
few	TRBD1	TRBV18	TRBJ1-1	CASSPQGGVPNTEAFF	TGTGCCAGCTCACCCCAGGGGGGGGTTCCGAACACTGAAGCTTTCTTT
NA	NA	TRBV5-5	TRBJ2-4	CASSLLGGGNIQYF	TGTGCCAGCAGCTTGTTGGGGGGCGGAAACATTCAGTACTTC
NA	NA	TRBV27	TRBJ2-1	CASWFFAGSYNEQFF	TGTGCCAGCTGGTTTTTCGCCGGCTCCTACAATGAGCAGTTCTTC
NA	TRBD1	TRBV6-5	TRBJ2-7	CASRPGDSPSYEQYF	TGTGCCAGCAGGCCCGGGGACAGTCCATCCTACGAGCAGTACTTC
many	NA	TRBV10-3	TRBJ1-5	CAISEETIDSNQPQHF	TGTGCCATCAGTGAGGAAACAATCGATAGCAATCAGCCCCAGCATTTT
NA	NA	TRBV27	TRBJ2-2	CASSFSTAVVTGELFF	TGTGCCAGCAGTTTTTCGACAGCCGTGGTCACCGGGGAGCTGTTTTTT
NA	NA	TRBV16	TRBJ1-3	CASSQSGAPRSGNTIYF	TGTGCCAGCAGCCAGTCGGGGGCACCTCGCTCTGGAAACACCATATATTTT
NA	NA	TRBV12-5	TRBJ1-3	CASGTRSGNTIYF	TGTGCTAGTGGAACACGCTCTGGAAACACCATATATTTT